Listed here are 20 T cell receptor beta chains from one sample, sequenced in a study of T cells in women clearing cervical HPV infection. TCRdb's copy holds only in-frame clones and misses some; the assay was immunoSEQ multiplex PCR. Its clone listing holds around 31,000 clones. The sequenced sample was blood buffy coat. The receptor source for this set is a woman between 18 and 70 years old with a cervical HPV16 infection that either progressed to CIN3+ or cleared (not recorded which).

For this clone: The read finishes 3 residues shy of the CDR3 end, and the germline J gene is used to complete it. The J gene is TRBJ2-7, the V gene TRBV7-2; D not resolved. Trimming cost V 0 bases and J 3 bases, with 15 bases left between them. From germline, CDR1 is SGHTA and CDR2 FQGNSA. The CDR3 length is 16 residues. CDR3 DNA (partial): TGTGCCAGCAGCTTAGCTCCGGCGAGTCGACTCTACGAG. Translation gives CASSLAPASRLYE. The complete CDR3 sequence is CASSLAPASRLYEQYF.

As regards this clone: The read ends 3 residues before the CDR3 terminus; that terminus is restored from the germline J gene. The chain combines TRBV19 with TRBJ2-1; 9 bases align to TRBD2. Germline CDR1 and CDR2: LNHDA and SQIVND (reference sequence). The V segment lost 4 bases and the J segment 4 bases; nucleotides outside the gene matches: 5. The CDR3 length is 15 residues. The CDR3 bases that were read are TGTGCCAGTAGTAGCGTAGCGGGGGAATACAATGAG. This codes for CASSSVAGEYNE. The full-length CDR3 reads as CASSSVAGEYNEQFF.

Notes on this clone: The CDR3 end lies 3 residues beyond the end of the read and is filled in from the germline J gene. The chain uses TRBV20-1 and TRBJ2-7, with TRBD2 matching over 11 bases. Germline assignment: CDR1 DFQATT and CDR2 SNEGSKA (reference sequence). V was pared by 4 bases and J by 3 bases, with 2 bases of the junction left unmatched. This CDR3 has 13 amino acids. The CDR3 sequence: CSAKGLAGYEQYF. The sequenced CDR3 bases are TGCAGTGCTAAAGGACTAGCGGGCTACGAG.

As concerns this clone: The missing CDR3 end, 3 residues past where the read stops, is filled in from the germline J gene. The V call is TRBV29-1, the J call TRBJ1-2; D perhaps matches TRBD1 (5 bases). The CDR3 loop spans 12 amino acids. Per the germline V gene, CDR1 is SQVTM and CDR2 is ANQGSEA. Here the CDR3 reads CSVEDTGGGYTF. The CDR3 DNA, read in part, is TGCAGCGTTGAAGATACCGGGGGAGGC.

For this clone: The CDR3 end falls 3 residues outside the read, so it is completed with the germline J gene. This chain connects TRBV7-7 to TRBJ2-5; D not certain. CDR3 length: 13 amino acids. V was trimmed by 5 bases and J by 1 base, leaving 8 bases between them. CDR1 and CDR2 (germline): SSHAT, FNYEAQ (reference sequence). The CDR3: CASSHFPQETQYF. Partial CDR3 DNA: TGTGCCAGCAGCCACTTTCCCCAAGAGACC.

Of note for this clone: The read gets to within 3 residues of the CDR3 end, and the germline J gene fills in the rest. V and J are TRBV6-2 or TRBV6-3 and TRBJ2-1; 9 bases align to TRBD2. Germline V gene sequence: CDR1 MNHEY, CDR2 SVGEGT. The CDR3 loop spans 14 amino acids. With 7 bases clipped from V and 7 bases from J, the junction kept 8 bases outside the gene matches. Partial CDR3 DNA: TGTGCCAGCAAGCCTAGCGGGGTCGGTAATGAG. Encoded protein: CASKPSGVGNE. The entire CDR3 is CASKPSGVGNEQFF.

About this clone itself: The junction and the germline gene differ at one end; a read error may be behind it. The sequence runs out 3 residues before the end of the CDR3; the remainder is reconstructed from the germline J gene. The chain is built from TRBV4-2 and TRBJ1-4; D is unclear. Per the germline V gene, CDR1 is LGHNA and CDR2 is YNFKEQ. The CDR3 runs to 12 residues. Partial CDR3 DNA: TGCGCCAGCAGCCAAGCAATTAGAAAA. Translated, it gives CASSQAIRK. The whole CDR3 protein reads CASSQAIRKLFF.

As concerns this clone: Read coverage stops 3 residues before the CDR3 terminus; the germline J gene supplies the remainder. V is TRBV6-4 and J is TRBJ2-1, with TRBD2 matching 9 bases. The CDR3 covers 14 residues. Germline V gene sequence: CDR1 MRHNA, CDR2 SNTAGT. The V and J ends lost 5 bases and 4 bases, in that order; junction bases with no gene match: 3. Partial CDR3 DNA: TGTGCCAGCAGTCCTAGCGGGGAATACAATGAG. As protein: CASSPSGEYNE. The complete CDR3 sequence is CASSPSGEYNEQFF.

CDR3 residues: CASSLREGGNEQFF. The sequenced part of the CDR3 DNA is TGTGCCAGCAGTCTCCGGGAGGGCGGGAATGAG. The chain links TRBV6-2 or TRBV6-3 to TRBJ2-1, with 8 bases matching TRBD2. Read coverage stops 3 residues before the CDR3 terminus; the germline J gene supplies the remainder. CDR1 and CDR2 from the germline V gene are MNHEY and SVGEGT. The CDR3 runs to 14 residues. V dropped 5 bases and J dropped 7; count of bases not matched to a gene: 7.

The sequenced part of the CDR3 DNA is TGCAGTGCTCAGAAAGCGGGAGGGAGGGTTGAG. Its protein is CSAQKAGGRVE. The whole CDR3 is CSAQKAGGRVEQFF. V and J are TRBV20-1 and TRBJ2-1, with 10 nucleotides matching TRBD2. The DNA ends 3 residues before the CDR3 does, and the rest of the CDR3 is filled in from the germline J gene. The germline CDR1 and CDR2 sequences are DFQATT and SNEGSKA (reference sequence). CDR3 size: 14 residues. Trimming at V came to 5 bases and at J to 9 bases, leaving 10 bases not matched to a gene.

Note on this clone: The CDR3 end falls 3 residues outside the read, so it is completed with the germline J gene. The rearrangement uses TRBV5-5 and TRBJ2-5, with TRBD1 matching over 7 bases. V lost 0 bases and J lost 5; bases outside the gene matches: 7. The CDR3 loop spans 15 amino acids. CDR1 and CDR2 from the germline V gene are SGHKS and YYEKEE (reference sequence). CDR3 protein: CASSLEQGIGETQYF. The DNA read from the CDR3 is TGTGCCAGCAGCTTGGAACAGGGGATTGGGGAGACC.

About this clone itself: The read is 3 residues too short to cover the CDR3 end, so that end is filled in from the germline J gene. The chain links TRBV5-4 to TRBJ1-1; TRBD1 is a possible D gene (6 bases). Trimming removed 6 bases from V and 0 bases from J, with 12 bases in between. CDR3 size: 14 residues. The germline gives CDR1 SGHNT, CDR2 YYREEE (reference sequence). The covered CDR3 bases are TGTGCCAGCATCCGAACAGGGATGAACACTGAA. Translation gives CASIRTGMNTE. The whole CDR3 region reads CASIRTGMNTEAFF. Using reference TRBV5-4 and TRBJ1-1 for the parts outside the CDR3, the full variable domain is ETGVTQSPTHLIKTRGQQVTLRCSSQSGHNTVSWYQQALGQGPQFIFQYYREEENGRGNFPPRFSGLQFPNYSSELNVNALELDDSALYLCASIRTGMNTEAFFGQGTRLTVV.

With respect to this clone: The CDR3 extends 3 residues past the end of the read, so its final part is completed from the germline J gene. The chain carries TRBV5-1 and TRBJ2-3; 8 positions match TRBD2. The CDR3 has 16 amino acids. Germline lookup yields CDR1 SGHRS and CDR2 YFSETQ. The part of the CDR3 DNA that was read is TGCGCCAGCAGCCATATTAGCGGGAAAAACCGCGAGACG. It is translated as CASSHISGKNRET. The whole CDR3 region reads CASSHISGKNRETQYF.

With respect to this clone: The read finishes 3 residues shy of the CDR3 end, and the germline J gene is used to complete it. The V gene is TRBV10-3, the J gene TRBJ1-5; perhaps TRBD1 as D (6 bases). This CDR3 is built from 15 residues. Germline V gene data show CDR1 as ENHRY and CDR2 as SYGVKD. V was clipped by 0 bases and J by 3 bases, with 9 bases between them. The CDR3 here is CAISESTGYNQPQHF. The covered CDR3 bases are TGTGCCATCAGTGAGTCTACAGGGTACAATCAGCCC.

Notes on this clone: The DNA ends 3 residues before the CDR3 does, and the rest of the CDR3 is filled in from the germline J gene. This chain uses TRBV7-9 with TRBJ1-4, with D perhaps TRBD1 (5 bases). Looked up from germline, CDR1 is SEHNR and CDR2 is FQNEAQ (reference sequence). The germline V and J ends were trimmed by 5 bases and 8 bases, with 12 bases remaining between them. The CDR3 consists of 13 residues. CDR3 DNA, as far as it was read: TGTGCCAGCAGCCTTCCGCCAGGGGAAAAA. Protein sequence: CASSLPPGEK. The full CDR3 is CASSLPPGEKLFF.

The CDR3 bases that were read are TGTGCCTGGAGCCACGGGTCCGGGGAG. It translates to CAWSHGSGE. The CDR3, in full, reads CAWSHGSGELFF. V usage is TRBV30 and J usage is TRBJ2-2, with D unclear. The read ends 3 residues before the CDR3 terminus; that terminus is restored from the germline J gene. Between the trimmed V and J ends, which lost 3 bases and 6 bases, there was a span of 8 bases. CDR1 and CDR2 (germline): GTSNPN, SVGIG (reference sequence). The CDR3 length is 12 residues.

About this clone: The read terminates 3 residues ahead of where the CDR3 ends, so the germline J gene completes it. The V and J genes are TRBV7-9 and TRBJ1-2, with D unresolved. The CDR3 loop spans 12 amino acids. Germline V gene data show CDR1 as SEHNR and CDR2 as FQNEAQ (reference sequence). The CDR3 loop is CASSPSVPGYTF. The sequenced CDR3 bases are TGTGCCAGCAGCCCCAGCGTTCCGGGC. The complete variable domain, with remaining parts taken from reference TRBV7-9 and TRBJ1-2, reads DTGVSQNPRHKITKRGQNVTFRCDPISEHNRLYWYRQTLGQGPEFLTYFQNEAQLEKSRLLSDRFSAERPKGSFSTLEIQRTEQGDSAMYLCASSPSVPGYTFGSGTRLTVV.

With respect to this clone: The read comes to an end 3 residues before the CDR3 does, leaving the germline J gene to fill in the end. The genes are TRBV20-1 and TRBJ2-7; 8 nucleotides agree with TRBD1. The germline CDR1 and CDR2 sequences are DFQATT and SNEGSKA (reference sequence). This CDR3 spans 14 amino acids. V was clipped by 3 bases and J by 2 bases; unmatched bases: 6. This CDR3 is CSASDRGLTYEQYF. Partial CDR3 DNA: TGCAGTGCTAGTGACAGGGGCCTTACCTACGAG.

Comment on this clone: The read ends 3 residues shy of where the CDR3 ends; the end is completed using the germline J gene. This chain connects TRBV2 to TRBJ2-7, with no clear D. Trimming shortened V by 5 bases and J by 6 bases, and 14 bases separated the two germline ends. Germline CDR1 reads SNHLY; CDR2 reads FYNNEI. The CDR3 runs to 13 residues. The CDR3 bases that were read are TGTGCCAGCAGTCCCATAGACTTCGGCGAG. It translates to CASSPIDFGE. The whole CDR3 protein reads CASSPIDFGEQYF.

The sequenced CDR3 bases are TGTGCCAGCAGCCCCGACAGGGGGGCGGATACG. Protein product: CASSPDRGADT. The CDR3 reads in full as CASSPDRGADTQYF. V usage is TRBV7-2 and J usage is TRBJ2-3; TRBD1 matches at 9 bases. The missing CDR3 end, 3 residues past where the read stops, is filled in from the germline J gene. Looked up from germline, CDR1 is SGHTA and CDR2 is FQGNSA. J lost 6 bases, V lost 5 bases, and 6 bases had no gene match. The CDR3 runs 14 residues. Filled out from reference TRBV7-2 and TRBJ2-3, the complete variable domain reads GAGVSQSPSNKVTEKGKDVELRCDPISGHTALYWYRQSLGQGLEFLIYFQGNSAPDKSGLPSDRFSAERTGGSVSTLTIQRTQQEDSAVYLCASSPDRGADTQYFGPGTRLTVL.